The 9 T cell receptor beta chains reported below all come from one sample, sequenced in a study of cytomegalovirus exposure and HLA in healthy donors. PCR primers comprised 60 Vbeta and 13 Jbeta primers. Assay: immunoSEQ multiplex PCR; the TCRdb copy retains only in-frame clones and omits some. The data contain around 180,000 clones, over 75% of them seen just once; the ten biggest clones take up approximately 2.5%. Sequencing input: PBMCs. The source of these receptors is a man aged 60-69 years in good health and CMV-seronegative.

V is TRBV6-5 and J is TRBJ2-7; 10 nucleotides align to TRBD2. Germline V CDR1 and CDR2: MNHEY, SVGAGI. The CDR3 has 15 residues. V trimming: 0 bases; J trimming: 7 bases; junction bases outside the gene matches: 6. This chain's CDR3 is CASSYSASGGYEQYF. CDR3 sequence (DNA): TGTGCCAGCAGTTACTCGGCTAGCGGGGGTTATGAGCAGTACTTC.

The chain employs TRBV28 and TRBJ1-1; 10 positions match TRBD1. This CDR3 region has 14 residues. With 6 bases clipped from V and 3 bases from J, the junction kept 4 bases outside the gene matches. Germline values: CDR1 MDHEN, CDR2 SYDVKM. The CDR3 spells CASSAGTGDTEAFF. Written as DNA, the CDR3 is TGTGCCAGCAGCGCCGGGACAGGGGACACTGAAGCTTTCTTT.

In this sample, this clone turned up a few times. V and J are TRBV28 and TRBJ2-3; 15 positions agree with TRBD2. The CDR3 runs 19 residues. CDR1 and CDR2 (germline): MDHEN, SYDVKM. The trim removed 5 bases at V and 4 bases at J, leaving 13 bases unmatched. CDR3 DNA sequence: TGTGCCAGCAGTCCTTACTCCGGGACTAGCGGGAGGATGGCAGATACGCAGTATTTT. Translated: CASSPYSGTSGRMADTQYF.

This clone was found once. The chain is built from TRBV13 and TRBJ2-5; weak D call: TRBD1 (6 bases). Germline CDR1 reads PRHDT; CDR2 reads FYEKMQ (reference sequence). The CDR3 length is 15 residues. The ends were cut back, 3 bases at V and 2 bases at J, with 13 bases in the middle. The CDR3 coding sequence is TGTGCCAGCAGCTTTCGGGGCCAGGGGCAAGAGACCCAGTACTTC. Translation gives CASSFRGQGQETQYF.

V gene TRBV5-1 combines with J gene TRBJ1-3; perhaps TRBD1 as D (6 bases). The CDR3 is 16 amino acids. V was clipped by 4 bases and J by 0 bases, with 14 bases between them. Looked up from germline, CDR1 is SGHRS and CDR2 is YFSETQ. The CDR3 DNA reads TGCGCCAGCAGCCCGGGACACCTCAACTCTGGAAACACCATATATTTT. This gives the protein CASSPGHLNSGNTIYF.

As to this clone: The same CDR3 can be traced to other DNA sequences in this sample. The chain carries TRBV5-4 and TRBJ1-5; D is unclear. This CDR3 region has 13 residues. Trimming took 0 bases from V and 4 from J, leaving 5 bases between them. The germline CDR1 and CDR2 sequences are SGHNT and YYREEE (reference sequence). The DNA of the CDR3 is TGTGCCAGCAGCTTGGAGCTTAATCAGCCCCAGCATTTT. It encodes CASSLELNQPQHF.

About this clone itself: Relative to the germline gene, one junction end is altered; a read error may explain this. The rearrangement uses TRBV28 and TRBJ1-5; the D gene is possibly TRBD1 (5 bases). Looked up from germline, CDR1 is MDHEN and CDR2 is SYDVKM. This CDR3 has 14 amino acids. Here the CDR3 reads CASSLPREDQPQNF. The CDR3 coding sequence is TGTGCCAGCAGTTTGCCCAGGGAGGATCAGCCCCAGAATTTT.

V usage is TRBV5-1 and J usage is TRBJ1-1; D is ambiguous. The CDR3 runs to 13 residues. Trimming shortened V by 0 bases and J by 7 bases, and 10 bases separated the two germline ends. Germline CDR1 SGHRS, CDR2 YFSETQ. The CDR3 loop reads CASSLEFAGEAFF. CDR3 DNA sequence: TGCGCCAGCAGCTTGGAGTTCGCGGGTGAAGCTTTCTTT. The complete variable domain, with remaining parts taken from reference TRBV5-1 and TRBJ1-1, reads KAGVTQTPRYLIKTRGQQVTLSCSPISGHRSVSWYQQTPGQGLQFLFEYFSETQRNKGNFPGRFSGRQFSNSRSEMNVSTLELGDSALYLCASSLEFAGEAFFGQGTRLTVV.

The chain has TRBV9 and TRBJ2-7; no reliable D call. The V gene lost 5 bases and the J gene lost 6 bases, with 9 bases spanning the gap. Germline V lookup: CDR1 SGDLS, CDR2 YYNGEE. The CDR3 runs to 11 residues. CDR3 nucleotides: TGTGCCAGCAGTCGTAGTGGCGAGCAGTACTTC. This codes for CASSRSGEQYF.